A single sample gave rise to the 6 T cell receptor beta chains below, sequenced in a study of blood T cell repertoires in COVID-19. Here immunoSEQ multiplex PCR was the method, and the copy in TCRdb shows in-frame clones only, minus some. The table shows over 120,000 clones, with 81% occurring only once. Sequenced sample: peripheral blood. These receptors were obtained from a human donor in a cohort sampled during active COVID-19.

V usage is TRBV9 and J usage is TRBJ2-1; D unresolved. The V end was cut by 2 bases, the J end by 2 bases, with 8 bases between. Germline CDR1 SGDLS, CDR2 YYNGEE. The CDR3 is 14 amino acids. CDR3: CASSVAGPYNEQFF. CDR3 DNA sequence: TGTGCCAGCAGCGTGGCTGGCCCCTACAATGAGCAGTTCTTC.

The chain carries TRBV5-1 and TRBJ2-6; TRBD1 might be the D (5 bases). The length of the CDR3 is 15 residues. Trimming stripped 3 bases from V and 4 bases from J, with 11 bases between. CDR1 is SGHRS and CDR2 is YFSETQ in the germline V gene. CDR3 in amino acids: CASSWQGSGANVLTF. The DNA of the CDR3 is TGCGCCAGCAGCTGGCAGGGATCCGGGGCCAACGTCCTGACTTTC.

The chain combines TRBV7-9 with TRBJ2-2; 11 bases fit TRBD1. Germline lookup yields CDR1 SEHNR and CDR2 FQNEAQ (reference sequence). The ends lost 5 bases at V and 4 bases at J; junction bases unmatched: 6. The CDR3 has 16 amino acids. The CDR3 region has the DNA TGTGCCAGCAGCCTGGGACAGGGGGGAGGCACCGGGGAGCTGTTTTTT. It codes for CASSLGQGGGTGELFF.

The genes are TRBV5-8 and TRBJ2-5, with 7 bases that match TRBD1. The germline gives CDR1 SGHTS, CDR2 YDEGEE. CDR3 length equals 16 residues. Germline trimming cut 0 bases from V and 5 bases from J; bases unmatched to any gene: 10. The CDR3 nucleotides read TGTGCCAGCAGCTTGGGTGGGACAGCACTTAGTGAGACCCAGTACTTC. It codes for CASSLGGTALSETQYF.

This chain connects TRBV28 to TRBJ2-7; 7 bases agree with TRBD1. CDR1 MDHEN and CDR2 SYDVKM come from the germline V gene. The CDR3 runs to 15 residues. J gave up 0 bases and V 2 bases, and 4 bases lay outside the gene matches. The CDR3 reads CASSLGQASSYEQYF. The CDR3 coding sequence is TGTGCCAGCAGTTTAGGACAGGCCTCCTCCTACGAGCAGTACTTC.

The chain joins TRBV24-1 to TRBJ1-2; 12 bases align to TRBD1. Germline V gene lookup returns CDR1 KGHDR and CDR2 SFDVKD. The ends lost 4 bases at V and 7 bases at J; junction bases unmatched: 3. CDR3 length: 14 residues. In nucleotides, the CDR3 is TGTGCCACCAGTGAGGGACAGGGGGCTGTTGGCTACACCTTC. Its translation: CATSEGQGAVGYTF.